A selection of T cell receptor beta chains follows, all from one sample in a study of blood T cell repertoires in COVID-19. Produced via immunoSEQ multiplex PCR; TCRdb's table is partial and in-frame only. The table shows about 140,000 clones, with 80% to 90% occurring only once. Sequencing was performed on peripheral blood. All receptors derive from a man in his sixties with active or convalescent COVID-19. The CDR3 runs from the conserved cysteine through the conserved F or W. D genes are given only for firm matches. Size is stated for part of the rows, as once, few or many counts, or as a class when the clone is expanded.

CDR3aa | CDR3nt | d_gene | v_gene | abundance | j_gene
CASSYPPFDRTPNTGELFF | TGTGCCAGCAGTTACCCCCCCTTCGACAGGACCCCGAACACCGGGGAGCTGTTTTTT | . | TRBV6-2/TRBV6-3 | . | TRBJ2-2
CASSRGGELFF | TGTGCCAGCAGCCGCGGCGGGGAGCTGTTTTTT | . | TRBV11-3 | . | TRBJ2-2
CSAGGDIGLFF | TGCAGTGCTGGAGGGGACATCGGACTGTTTTTT | . | TRBV20-1 | once | TRBJ1-4
CASSSTSGKETQYF | TGTGCCAGCAGTTCAACTAGCGGGAAAGAGACCCAGTACTTC | TRBD2 | TRBV2 | . | TRBJ2-5
CASSKTTYNEQFF | TGTGCCAGCAGTAAAACTACGTACAATGAGCAGTTCTTC | . | TRBV6-6 | . | TRBJ2-1
CASSLGGLAGGQETQYF | TGTGCCAGCAGTTTAGGAGGTTTGGCTGGAGGCCAAGAGACCCAGTACTTC | . | TRBV28 | once | TRBJ2-5
CASSLRTEAYGYTF | TGTGCCAGCAGCTTAAGAACTGAAGCCTATGGCTACACCTTC | . | TRBV7-9 | . | TRBJ1-2
CASSHRASGRGPDTQYF | TGTGCCAGCAGTCACCGCGCTAGCGGGAGGGGGCCGGATACGCAGTATTTT | TRBD2 | TRBV6-4 | . | TRBJ2-3
CASSQIEGLAGRFDEQFF | TGTGCCAGCAGCCAGATAGAGGGGCTAGCGGGAAGGTTCGATGAGCAGTTCTTC | TRBD2 | TRBV7-9 | . | TRBJ2-1
CASSEGTGSNNQPQHF | TGTGCCAGCAGCGAGGGGACAGGGTCCAATAATCAGCCCCAGCATTTT | TRBD1 | TRBV9 | once | TRBJ1-5